This TCR beta chain was captured by sequencing in a study of regulatory T cells in long-lasting Graves disease. With iRepertoire HTBI primers and Arm-PCR of CDR3 regions, TCR beta libraries were built. TCRdb redid the calling of the multiplex PCR reads with MiXCR, one entry per CDR3 protein. The sample lists 550,000 to 700,000 distinct CDR3 sequences, around 15% occurring once. Time point indicated: newly diagnosed GD, antithyroid drugs for less than 3 months. TCR sequences were obtained from RNA taken from PBMCs. CDR1 is SGHVS and CDR2 is FQNEAQ in the germline V gene. V dropped 6 bases and J dropped 5 bases, with 16 bases sitting between them. The length of the CDR3 is 15 residues. The data were also submitted as part of a second study, on T cells in Graves' hyperthyroidism and ophthalmopathy. That paper states: The study defined stable Graves' hyperthyroidism as no ophthalmopathy progression within 18 months. The study based diagnoses on clinical symptoms, serum thyroxine and TRAb, thyroid ultrasound and orbital computed tomography.

This chain connects TRBV7-8 to TRBJ1-4, with D possibly TRBD1 on 6 matching bases. This receptor was obtained from a man younger than 35 with Graves disease. The sample here was peripheral blood mononuclear cells (PBMCs), taken at new diagnosis, from a patient treated with antithyroid drugs. The CDR3 nucleotides read TGTGCCAGCAGTCACTTCGGGGGGCAGAATGAAAAACTGTTTTTT. Protein: CASSHFGGQNEKLFF.